These T cell receptor beta chains were read from a single sample in a study of T cells in narcolepsy. TCRdb keeps only in-frame clones here, not all; method: immunoSEQ multiplex PCR. The profile covers roughly 9,800 clones, with around 70% appearing a single time and roughly 20% taken by the ten largest. Material: CD45RA- memory CD8+ T cells from PBMCs. These receptors were collected from a human donor with narcolepsy. The CDR3 runs from the conserved cysteine through the conserved F or W. The D gene is left open where the match is weak. For some rows the clone size is stated as once, few or many, or as a class when expanded; others skip it.

D	size	J	V	DNA	CDR3
TRBD2	NA	TRBJ2-1	TRBV6-4	TGTGCCAGCAGTGACGGGGGGGGGTCCTACAATGAGCAGTTCTTC	CASSDGGGSYNEQFF
NA	NA	TRBJ2-2	TRBV9	TGTGCCAGCAGCCTACTACACACCGGGGAGCTGTTTTTT	CASSLLHTGELFF
NA	once	TRBJ2-6	TRBV7-3	TGTGCCAGCAGCCCCAACGGCGGTACTGGGGCCAACGTCCTGACTTTC	CASSPNGGTGANVLTF
NA	NA	TRBJ2-3	TRBV5-6	TGTGCCAGCAGCTTGTTACTCACAGATACGCAGTATTTT	CASSLLLTDTQYF
TRBD1	NA	TRBJ2-7	TRBV28	TGTGCCAGCAGTTTTGCGGGACAGGGCTACGAGCAGTACTTC	CASSFAGQGYEQYF
NA	NA	TRBJ1-2	TRBV4-3	TGCGCCAGCAGCCAAGATTCGGGGGCTCTACTGAATGGCTACACCTTC	CASSQDSGALLNGYTF
NA	NA	TRBJ2-7	TRBV5-5	TGTGCCAGCAGCTTCTCTGGGAACGAGCAGTACTTC	CASSFSGNEQYF
TRBD2	once	TRBJ2-1	TRBV28	TGTGCCAGCAGTCCTGAGACTAGCGGGAGGGGGGATGAGCAGTTCTTC	CASSPETSGRGDEQFF
NA	NA	TRBJ2-1	TRBV19	TGTGCCAGTAGTGACCTTGGGCCCTACAATGAGCAGTTCTTC	CASSDLGPYNEQFF
NA	few	TRBJ2-3	TRBV4-1	TGCGCCAGCAGCCAATATTGGTCAGCAGATACGCAGTATTTT	CASSQYWSADTQYF
NA	NA	TRBJ2-1	TRBV4-2	TGTGCCAGCAGCCAAGATCGCAGTGGACCCTACAATGAGCAGTTCTTC	CASSQDRSGPYNEQFF
TRBD1	NA	TRBJ2-7	TRBV2	TGTGCCAGCGAGACAGGGGGCTTACACGAGCAGTACTTC	CASETGGLHEQYF
TRBD1	NA	TRBJ2-7	TRBV5-4	TGTGCCAGCAGCCCGGGACAGTTCTACGAGCAGTACTTC	CASSPGQFYEQYF
NA	once	TRBJ1-1	TRBV6-1	TGTGCCAGCAATGGATTTCTCACTGAAGCTTTCTTT	CASNGFLTEAFF
TRBD1	NA	TRBJ2-5	TRBV15	TGTGCCACCAGCGAGGGACAGAAGGCGACAGGGACCCAGTACTTC	CATSEGQKATGTQYF
NA	NA	TRBJ1-1	TRBV4-2	TGTGCCAGCCAGCCAAGTAGAGCGGTGAACACTGAAGCTTTCTTT	CASQPSRAVNTEAFF
TRBD1	NA	TRBJ1-2	TRBV7-9	TGTGCCAGCAGCCTACAGGGGTCTGGCTACACCTTC	CASSLQGSGYTF
NA	NA	TRBJ2-1	TRBV27	TGTGCCAGCAGTTTATTAGAGGGTGAGCAGTTCTTC	CASSLLEGEQFF
NA	NA	TRBJ2-1	TRBV27	TGTGCCAGCAGTTTAATCACGGTGAAGGAGGGCAATGAGCAGTTCTTC	CASSLITVKEGNEQFF
TRBD1	few	TRBJ2-3	TRBV4-3	TGCGCCAGCAGCCAAGGAGGGTCGACAGGGCACACAGATACGCAGTATTTT	CASSQGGSTGHTDTQYF
TRBD1	NA	TRBJ1-2	TRBV7-2	TGTGCCAGCAGCAAACCGGGACAGGCCTATGGCTACACCTTC	CASSKPGQAYGYTF
NA	NA	TRBJ1-6	TRBV11-2	TGTGCCAGCAGCTTAATTAAGGGGGTGGGTTCACCCCTCCACTTT	CASSLIKGVGSPLHF
NA	NA	TRBJ2-7	TRBV11-2	TGTGCCAACCTAGCAGGGGGGTTAGGGGATCCCGAGCAGTACTTC	CANLAGGLGDPEQYF
NA	once	TRBJ2-7	TRBV5-6	TGTGCCAGCAGCTTGGGAGGTATGAGCTCCTACGAGCAGTACTTC	CASSLGGMSSYEQYF
TRBD1	NA	TRBJ1-2	TRBV4-1	TGCGCCAGCAGCCAAGTTACAGGGGAGAATGGCTACACCTTC	CASSQVTGENGYTF
NA	NA	TRBJ2-2	TRBV6-5	TGTGCCAGCAGTTACGGGGCCAACACCGGGGAGCTGTTTTTT	CASSYGANTGELFF
NA	NA	TRBJ2-1	TRBV4-2	TGTGCCAGCAGCCAGAGCTCCTACAATGAGCAGTTCTTC	CASSQSSYNEQFF
NA	NA	TRBJ2-2	TRBV6-6	TGTGCCAGCAGTTACTCGATGTTAGGCGGGGAGCTGTTTTTT	CASSYSMLGGELFF
TRBD2	NA	TRBJ2-7	TRBV28	TGTGCCAGCAGTTTACTAGCGGGGCCAGGTTACGAGCAGTACTTC	CASSLLAGPGYEQYF
NA	NA	TRBJ2-7	TRBV4-1	TGCGCCAGCAGCCAAGATTTCGCGAACAGATTCTACGAGCAGTACTTC	CASSQDFANRFYEQYF
NA	NA	TRBJ1-5	TRBV30	TGTGCCTGGAGTCGGACAAGGGCTGATCAGCCCCAGCATTTT	CAWSRTRADQPQHF